This T cell receptor beta chain was recovered during a study of lymphopenia after photon versus proton radiotherapy. Worth noting for this clone: Its target is unknown.

The germline V and J ends were trimmed by 1 base and 0 bases, with 8 bases remaining between them. The length of the CDR3 is 15 residues. Germline V gene lookup returns CDR1 SGHTS and CDR2 YDEGEE. Regarding the study as a whole: Proton therapy kept repertoires fairly stable, unlike photons, which gained effector/memory cells. After the lymphocyte nadir, photon-treated repertoires showed oligoclonal expansion, especially of CD8+ Temra cells.

Sequenced by immunoSEQ multiplex PCR; TCRdb stores in-frame clones only, minus some. Here the sample spans fewer than 7,500 clones, about 92% being singletons. This chain connects TRBV5-8 to TRBJ1-3; D not certain. The sequencing used peripheral blood, collected from a patient treated with photon-based radiotherapy. This clonotype originated in a woman aged 45-65 years with cholangiocarcinoma. The CDR3: CASSLRTPSGNTIYF. The CDR3 bases are TGTGCCAGCAGCTTGAGGACCCCCTCTGGAAACACCATATATTTT.